The sample holds a few counts of the clone carrying this T cell receptor (beta chain). Its antigen is unidentified. This entry belongs to a study of CD8+CD57+ T cells in acquired aplastic anemia. Study-wide background: DNA recovered from sorted CD4+ and CD8+ cells had a mean of roughly 3 ug.

The study, taken as a whole, reports: Patients and controls shared just under 30 CD8+ CDR3 sequences, highly expressed in patients. The study found no significant CD8+ Simpson's diversity difference between patients and controls.

Template material for TCR beta VDJ and CDR3 profiling consisted of genomic DNA. TCRdb passed the reads through MiXCR, listing each CDR3 protein once. In the table there are roughly 500,000 distinct CDR3 sequences, about a third of which are singletons. The patients chosen for sequencing had shown expansion of CD8+CD57+ cells (detected by flow cytometry). There were no patients without severe acquired aplastic anemia. The clonotype was recovered from a human donor with aplastic anemia. The material sequenced was sorted CD4+, CD8+, or CD8+CD57+ T cells (not recorded which) from PBMCs.

The CDR3 reads CSPSGGVGEQFF. CDR3 DNA sequence: TGCAGTCCCAGCGGGGGGGTCGGTGAGCAGTTCTTC. The chain has TRBV20-1 and TRBJ2-1, with TRBD2 matching over 10 bases. The CDR3 totals 12 residues. The V segment lost 8 bases and the J segment 9 bases; nucleotides outside the gene matches: 7. Germline V lookup: CDR1 DFQATT, CDR2 SNEGSKA (reference sequence).